These T cell receptor beta chains were read from a single sample in a study of T-cell reconstitution after alpha-beta-depleted transplantation in children. TCRdb analysed the PCR reads with MiXCR anew, one entry per CDR3 protein. The sample holds about 540,000 distinct CDR3 sequences, approximately 20% seen once. The sample here was PBMCs from the stem cell graft donor, taken from the stem cell graft. The receptors stem from a human donor who donated a stem cell graft to a child with acute lymphoblastic leukemia. Each CDR3 is given with its conserved first and last residue. D genes are given only for firm matches. Clone size is shown for a subset of rows, as once, few, many or a class of expanded clone.

>TRBJ2-3|NA|NA|TRBV6-6
TGTGCCAGCAGTTATTGGGGTCGGAACCTTTTT
CASSYWGRNLF
>TRBJ2-5|few|TRBD2|TRBV18
TGTGCCAGCTCACCTCTAGCGGGAGGGTCAGAGACCCAGTACTTC
CASSPLAGGSETQYF
>TRBJ1-3|NA|NA|TRBV28
TGTGCCAGCAGTTTAGGAACTCGCTCTGGAAACACCATATATTTT
CASSLGTRSGNTIYF
>TRBJ1-5|few|NA|TRBV7-9
TGTGCCAGCAGCTATATGGAGGAGGGGCCCCAGCATTTT
CASSYMEEGPQHF
>TRBJ2-2|few|NA|TRBV2
TGTGCCAGCAGTGAAGGCAGAATTGCACCCGGGGAGCTGTTTTTT
CASSEGRIAPGELFF
>TRBJ2-3|few|NA|TRBV4-1
TGCGCCAGCAGCCAAGGGGAACCCCGCACAGATACGCAGTATTTT
CASSQGEPRTDTQYF
>TRBJ2-7|NA|NA|TRBV5-1
TGCGCCAGCAGCATCCGCGCTGCGACCTACGAGCAGTACTTC
CASSIRAATYEQYF
>TRBJ1-2|few|NA|TRBV4-1
TGCGCCAGCAGTCCTGGGGGGGTCTATGGCTACACCTTC
CASSPGGVYGYTF
>TRBJ2-5|NA|NA|TRBV5-1
TGCGCCAGCAGCCGGACTTGGCGAGAGACCCAGTACTTC
CASSRTWRETQYF
>TRBJ1-3|few|NA|TRBV9
TGTGCCAGCAGCGTAGATTCAGGGGCTGGAAACACCATATATTTT
CASSVDSGAGNTIYF
>TRBJ2-7|NA|NA|TRBV5-6
TGTGCCAGCAGCTCTGAGGGAGGTGGGCCCTACGAGCAGTACTTC
CASSSEGGGPYEQYF
>TRBJ2-7|few|TRBD2|TRBV13
TGTGCCAGCAGCTTAGCACTAGCGGGGTTCCCCTACGAGCAGTACTTC
CASSLALAGFPYEQYF
>TRBJ1-2|few|NA|TRBV3-1
TGTGCCAGCAGCCAAGTTGATAGGCGGCTCTATGGCTACACCTTC
CASSQVDRRLYGYTF
>TRBJ2-5|NA|TRBD2|TRBV4-1
TGCGCCAGCAGGCCGACTAGCGGGATCGGAGAGACCCAGTACTTC
CASRPTSGIGETQYF
>TRBJ2-3|NA|NA|TRBV12-3/TRBV12-4
TGTGCCAGCAGGGGGGGAGTTTCGGATACGCAGTATTTT
CASRGGVSDTQYF
>TRBJ2-2|few|NA|TRBV15
TGTGCCACCAGCAGAGATAAGGGCGGGGAGCTGTTTTTT
CATSRDKGGELFF
>TRBJ2-1|NA|NA|TRBV5-1
TGCGCCAGCAGCGTATCAACAGGGAGTAATGAGCAGTTCTTC
CASSVSTGSNEQFF
>TRBJ1-2|NA|NA|TRBV3-1
TGTGCCAGCAGCCAGAACTTCGACGGAGATGGCTACACCTTC
CASSQNFDGDGYTF
>TRBJ1-1|NA|NA|TRBV15
TGTGTCACCAGCAGAGGGTCCGGTAAGAAGACTGAAGCTTTCTTT
CVTSRGSGKKTEAFF
>TRBJ2-1|NA|NA|TRBV5-1
TGCGCCAGCAGCTTGGGCCCAGCGCTCTCCTACAATGAGCAGTTCTTC
CASSLGPALSYNEQFF
>TRBJ1-5|NA|TRBD1|TRBV7-8
TGTGCCAGCAGCATTCGGACAGGGGGCCTCGATCAGCCCCAGCATTTT
CASSIRTGGLDQPQHF
>TRBJ2-3|few|TRBD2|TRBV20-1
TGCAGTGCTGGGGGAGGGACTAGCGGTCCCACAGATACGCAGTATTTT
CSAGGGTSGPTDTQYF
>TRBJ2-1|NA|TRBD2|TRBV7-9
TGTGCCAGCAGCTCCGGACTAGCGGGAGGTGCGGGCAATGAGCAGTTCTTC
CASSSGLAGGAGNEQFF
>TRBJ2-7|NA|NA|TRBV20-1
TGCAGTGCTAGAGATCGACAAACCTACGAGCAGTACTTC
CSARDRQTYEQYF
>TRBJ2-3|few|TRBD1|TRBV20-1
TGCAGTGCTCGAGCCTGGACAGGACCCCCCAGCACAGATACGCAGTATTTT
CSARAWTGPPSTDTQYF
>TRBJ2-7|NA|NA|TRBV3-1
TGTGCCAGCAGCCAGAACAGGGCTGTTCACGAGCAGTACTTC
CASSQNRAVHEQYF
>TRBJ1-1|few|NA|TRBV20-1
TGCAGTGCTAACCAGGGTGGGAGCACTGAAGCTTTCTTT
CSANQGGSTEAFF
>TRBJ2-7|few|TRBD2|TRBV5-6
TGTGCCAGCAGCCAAGGGACTAGCGTATCCTACGAGCAGTACTTC
CASSQGTSVSYEQYF
>TRBJ1-2|NA|NA|TRBV12-3/TRBV12-4
TGTGCCAGCAGTCTACACGGATCGCCCAGAGATGGCTACACCTTC
CASSLHGSPRDGYTF
>TRBJ1-1|NA|NA|TRBV11-2
TGTGCCAGCAGCTTGGACTGGGAAGCTTTCTTT
CASSLDWEAFF
>TRBJ2-3|few|NA|TRBV7-9
TGTGCCGGGGGAGCGAGCACAGATACGCAGTATTTT
CAGGASTDTQYF
>TRBJ1-1|few|NA|TRBV5-1
TGCGCCAGCAGCTTGGAGTCGGGGAACACTGAAGCTTTCTTT
CASSLESGNTEAFF
>TRBJ2-1|NA|TRBD2|TRBV5-1
TGCGCCAGCAGCTTGGACCGGGGACCCTTGACTAGCGGGGGTATGCCGTTCTTC
CASSLDRGPLTSGGMPFF
>TRBJ2-2|many|NA|TRBV7-2
TGTGCCAGCAGCCCACCCGGTAGGGGGAACACCGGGGAGCTGTTTTTT
CASSPPGRGNTGELFF
>TRBJ2-7|NA|NA|TRBV10-3
TGTGCCATCAGTGAGTCGAAAGGGACCTACTACGAGCAGTACTTC
CAISESKGTYYEQYF
>TRBJ1-1|NA|NA|TRBV6-4
TGTGCCCGTGATGCCCCGGGGGCTTTCTTT
CARDAPGAFF
>TRBJ2-5|few|NA|TRBV5-1
TGCGCCAGCAGCTTGGCCCCCGGGGGCGGAGGAGAGACCCAGTACTTC
CASSLAPGGGGETQYF
>TRBJ1-4|few|TRBD1|TRBV9
TGTGCCAGCAGCGTAGGGGCAGGGGGCCTCACTAATGAAAAACTGTTTTTT
CASSVGAGGLTNEKLFF
>TRBJ1-6|many|TRBD1|TRBV20-1
TGCAGTGCCGCCCTCTACAGGGGGCAGGGGTCACCCCTCCACTTT
CSAALYRGQGSPLHF
>TRBJ1-2|NA|TRBD1|TRBV4-1
TGCGCCAGCAGCCAACCGCCCGGGACAGGGGATGACTATGGCTACACCTTC
CASSQPPGTGDDYGYTF
>TRBJ2-3|NA|NA|TRBV11-2
TGTGCCAGCAGCATGGGGGACGGGACAGATACGCAGTATTTT
CASSMGDGTDTQYF
>TRBJ2-1|few|NA|TRBV6-1
TGTGCCAGCAGCACGGCGCTGGTCGGGAGCGATGAGCAGTTCTTC
CASSTALVGSDEQFF
>TRBJ1-1|few|NA|TRBV13
TGTGCCAGCAGCTTAGGGCAGGTTAGGACTGAAGCTTTCTTT
CASSLGQVRTEAFF
>TRBJ1-6|few|NA|TRBV20-1
TGCAGTGCTAGAGAACCTTATAATTCACCCCTCCACTTT
CSAREPYNSPLHF
>TRBJ2-1|NA|TRBD2|TRBV25-1
TGTGCCAGCAAGGTCGGGGGGAACAATGAGCAGTTCTTC
CASKVGGNNEQFF
>TRBJ2-7|many|NA|TRBV7-8
TGTGCCAGCAGCTTCACGGAGTCCTACGAGCAGTACTTC
CASSFTESYEQYF
>TRBJ2-3|NA|NA|TRBV12-3/TRBV12-4
TGTGCCAGCAGCGGGGATGCAGATACGCAGTATTTT
CASSGDADTQYF
>TRBJ2-1|many|TRBD2|TRBV11-2
TGTGCCAGCAGCTTAGGGGCCTCTAGCGGGAGTAGAGGCAATGAGCAGTTCTTC
CASSLGASSGSRGNEQFF
>TRBJ2-2|few|NA|TRBV12-3/TRBV12-4
TGTGCCAGCAGTCCGCTGGGGGGTAACACCGGGGAGCTGTTTTTT
CASSPLGGNTGELFF
>TRBJ1-5|few|TRBD1|TRBV30
TGTGCCTGGAGTAACAGACAGGGAGATCAGCCCCAGCATTTT
CAWSNRQGDQPQHF
>TRBJ2-7|NA|NA|TRBV5-1
TGCGCCAGCAGCTTGATACAGGACTCCTACGAGCAGTACTTC
CASSLIQDSYEQYF
>TRBJ2-4|few|NA|TRBV19
TGTGCCAGTAGTTCGGACATTCAGTACTTC
CASSSDIQYF
>TRBJ2-5|few|NA|TRBV29-1
TGCAGCGTACCGATTAGACTGAAAGAGACCCAGTACTTC
CSVPIRLKETQYF
>TRBJ2-5|few|NA|TRBV7-9
TGTGCCAGCGCATCGTGGGGGTCTCAAGAGACCCAGTACTTC
CASASWGSQETQYF